A single sample gave rise to the 21 T cell receptor beta chains below, sequenced in a study of cytomegalovirus exposure and HLA in healthy donors. Researchers ran the PCR with 60 Vbeta and 13 Jbeta primers. Sequencing was performed with immunoSEQ multiplex PCR; in TCRdb, only in-frame clones are kept and a portion is missing. The table lists just under 60,000 clones, with roughly 4% in the top ten. Sequencing was carried out using PBMCs. Receptor source: a male donor in good health and CMV-seronegative.

This chain joins TRBV2 and TRBJ1-2, with TRBD1 as a possible D gene (5 bases). The CDR3 has 13 residues. The V and J ends lost 7 bases and 6 bases respectively, with 15 bases between them. The germline gives CDR1 SNHLY, CDR2 FYNNEI. CDR3 protein: CASKRPVGDGYTF. CDR3 coding DNA: TGTGCCAGCAAGAGACCCGTAGGGGATGGCTACACCTTC.

This sequence joins TRBV30 and TRBJ2-2, with TRBD1 identical over 7 bases. Germline V lookup: CDR1 GTSNPN, CDR2 SVGIG (reference sequence). V gave up 5 bases and J gave up 4 bases; unmatched junction bases: 4. The CDR3 loop spans 13 amino acids. The CDR3 region is CAWGQAFTGELFF. CDR3 nucleotide sequence: TGTGCCTGGGGACAGGCCTTCACCGGGGAGCTGTTTTTT.

This rearrangement joins TRBV7-9 to TRBJ2-2; TRBD1 matches 8 bases. Germline CDR1 reads SEHNR; CDR2 reads FQNEAQ (reference sequence). The CDR3 runs 14 residues. The V segment lost 4 bases and the J segment 10 bases; nucleotides outside the gene matches: 8. In DNA form, the CDR3 reads TGTGCCAGCAGCTCGCCTCCGACAGGGGAGGAGCTGTTTTTT. Translated, it gives CASSSPPTGEELFF.

The V and J genes are TRBV11-2 and TRBJ2-1; 9 bases are a match to TRBD2. The germline gives CDR1 SGHAT, CDR2 FQNNGV. The CDR3 length is 14 residues. V dropped 3 bases and J dropped 5; count of bases not matched to a gene: 2. CDR3 in amino acids: CASSLGTSNNEQFF. The CDR3 DNA sequence: TGTGCCAGCAGCTTGGGGACTAGCAACAATGAGCAGTTCTTC.

The CDR3 spells CASSSPAGGNNEQFF. In DNA, the CDR3 is TGTGCCAGCAGCTCCCCAGCGGGGGGTAACAATGAGCAGTTCTTC. J is TRBJ2-1 and V is TRBV7-9; 9 bases map to TRBD2. CDR3 size: 15 residues. In germline, CDR1 is SEHNR, CDR2 FQNEAQ (reference sequence). Unmatched junction bases numbered 6, after V lost 4 bases and J lost 5 bases.

V and J are TRBV6-1 and TRBJ2-7; D is perhaps TRBD1 (7 bases). Germline CDR1 MNHNS, CDR2 SASEGT. With 5 bases removed from V and 2 bases from J, the gap between germline ends came to 16 bases. The CDR3 loop spans 15 amino acids. In nucleotides, the CDR3 is TGTGCCAGCAGTAACCGACAGGGAGGCGCCTACGAGCAGTACTTC. It specifies CASSNRQGGAYEQYF.

V usage is TRBV29-1 and J usage is TRBJ1-2, with TRBD1 identical over 8 bases. Germline V CDR1 and CDR2: SQVTM, ANQGSEA. Germline trimming cut 6 bases from V and 4 bases from J; bases unmatched to any gene: 13. CDR3 size: 15 residues. The DNA of the CDR3 is TGCAGCGTAAGGGGGCAGGGGGCTCTCGCCTATGGCTACACCTTC. Translated: CSVRGQGALAYGYTF. The full variable domain, completed using reference TRBV29-1 and TRBJ1-2, is SAVISQKPSRDICQRGTSLTIQCQVDSQVTMMFWYRQQPGQSLTLIATANQGSEATYESGFVIDKFPISRPNLTFSTLTVSNMSPEDSSIYLCSVRGQGALAYGYTFGSGTRLTVV.

CDR3 sequence: CASSVRDRETYGYTF. For the CDR3, the DNA is TGTGCCAGCAGCGTTAGGGACAGGGAGACTTATGGCTACACCTTC. The chain joins TRBV9 to TRBJ1-2; 9 nucleotides line up with TRBD1. With 2 bases clipped from V and 5 bases from J, the junction kept 7 bases outside the gene matches. The germline V gene has CDR1 SGDLS and CDR2 YYNGEE. The CDR3 length is 15 residues.

The chain employs TRBV28 and TRBJ2-3, with 7 bases lining up with TRBD1. The V segment lost 6 bases and the J segment 0 bases; nucleotides outside the gene matches: 9. Germline assignment: CDR1 MDHEN and CDR2 SYDVKM. The CDR3 length is 16 residues. Written as DNA, the CDR3 is TGTGCCAGCAGGGGTCGGGACAGCGCTAGCACAGATACGCAGTATTTT. It specifies CASRGRDSASTDTQYF.

CDR3 nucleotide sequence: TGTGCCAGCAGCTCATTAGCGGGGAGCTCCTACAATGAGCAGTTCTTC. The encoded protein is CASSSLAGSSYNEQFF. This chain uses TRBV7-9 with TRBJ2-1, with 8 bases that match TRBD2. J was trimmed by 0 bases and V by 4 bases; bases with no gene match: 5. Germline CDR1 and CDR2: SEHNR and FQNEAQ (reference sequence). The CDR3 loop spans 16 amino acids.

This rearrangement joins TRBV9 to TRBJ1-1; possibly TRBD1 for D (5 bases). V was clipped by 1 base and J by 1 base, with 11 bases between them. The CDR3 runs 15 residues. Looked up from germline, CDR1 is SGDLS and CDR2 is YYNGEE. The CDR3 DNA follows: TGTGCCAGCAGCGTAACCCCCGGGGGGAACACTGAAGCTTTCTTT. Protein sequence: CASSVTPGGNTEAFF.

This chain connects TRBV19 to TRBJ2-7, with TRBD2 identical over 10 bases. J gave up 5 bases and V 3 bases, and 7 bases lay outside the gene matches. The CDR3 length is 15 residues. Looked up from germline, CDR1 is LNHDA and CDR2 is SQIVND (reference sequence). CDR3 sequence: CASSMTLAGVHEQYF. As DNA, the CDR3 is TGTGCCAGTAGTATGACGCTAGCGGGAGTCCACGAGCAGTACTTC.

The V call is TRBV6-1, the J call TRBJ2-1; D gene ambiguous. CDR3 size: 15 residues. CDR1 is MNHNS, CDR2 SASEGT, per germline. V lost 0 bases and J lost 5, with 11 bases in between. This CDR3 reads CASSEAYHADNEQFF. In DNA form, the CDR3 reads TGTGCCAGCAGTGAAGCGTACCATGCGGACAATGAGCAGTTCTTC.

The chain is built from TRBV11-2 and TRBJ2-1; TRBD2 matches at 13 bases. Germline values: CDR1 SGHAT, CDR2 FQNNGV. CDR3 size: 17 residues. After removal of 5 bases from V and 5 bases from J, the junction contained 9 bases not matched to a gene. CDR3 DNA sequence: TGTGCCAGCAGCGCCGGGACTAGCGGGGCCCAGAACAATGAGCAGTTCTTC. As protein: CASSAGTSGAQNNEQFF.

This chain joins TRBV7-6 and TRBJ2-7; 13 bases line up with TRBD2. The germline V gene has CDR1 SGHVS and CDR2 FNYEAQ. The trim removed 5 bases at V and 7 bases at J, leaving 5 bases unmatched. The length of the CDR3 is 14 residues. CDR3 protein: CASSHPGLAGEQYF. The CDR3 region has the DNA TGTGCCAGCAGCCACCCGGGACTAGCGGGGGAGCAGTACTTC.

The chain uses TRBV5-1 and TRBJ1-4; TRBD1 matches 12 bases. The trim removed 4 bases at V and 2 bases at J, leaving 9 bases unmatched. Germline assignment: CDR1 SGHRS and CDR2 YFSETQ. The CDR3 sequence is 18 residues long. CDR3 nucleotides: TGCGCCAGCAGCCGCGGGACAGGGGGCGGGATGACTAATGAAAAACTGTTTTTT. As protein: CASSRGTGGGMTNEKLFF.

V and J are TRBV5-1 and TRBJ1-1; D might be TRBD1 (5 bases). The CDR3 length is 15 residues. Trimming cost V 3 bases and J 0 bases, with 12 bases left between them. Germline lookup yields CDR1 SGHRS and CDR2 YFSETQ. The CDR3 loop is CASSSGGNMNTEAFF. The DNA of the CDR3 is TGCGCCAGCAGCTCGGGGGGGAATATGAACACTGAAGCTTTCTTT.

The V call is TRBV9, the J call TRBJ1-3, with a weak D call TRBD1 (6 bases). In germline, CDR1 is SGDLS, CDR2 YYNGEE. The CDR3 loop spans 15 amino acids. V was pared by 4 bases and J by 0 bases, with 11 bases between. CDR3 DNA sequence: TGTGCCAGCAGCCCCCTGGGGGCCTCTGGAAACACCATATATTTT. Translated: CASSPLGASGNTIYF.

The V gene is TRBV6-6, the J gene TRBJ2-3; D is unclear. V was cut by 6 bases and J by 6 bases, with 13 bases left in between. Germline-derived CDR1 and CDR2 are MNHNY and SVGAGI (reference sequence). The CDR3 covers 13 residues. The CDR3 bases are TGTGCCAGCAGCCAAACGAATGAGGATACGCAGTATTTT. Protein sequence: CASSQTNEDTQYF.

The chain joins TRBV6-5 to TRBJ2-7; 7 bases are a match to TRBD1. Germline CDR1 and CDR2: MNHEY and SVGAGI. With V trimmed by 5 bases and J by 3 bases, 7 bases remained unmatched. This CDR3 is 14 amino acids long. Here the CDR3 DNA reads TGTGCCAGCAGTGGACGACAGGGAGTCTACGAGCAGTACTTC. Translating gives CASSGRQGVYEQYF.

The J gene is TRBJ2-2, the V gene TRBV7-6; D perhaps matches TRBD1 (6 bases). CDR1 SGHVS and CDR2 FNYEAQ come from the germline V gene. The CDR3 covers 15 residues. V lost 1 base, J lost 6 bases, and 12 bases lay in between. The CDR3 region has the DNA TGTGCCAGCAGCTTAGGTTCGTCAGGGGCCGGGGAGCTGTTTTTT. As protein: CASSLGSSGAGELFF. The full variable domain, rest sourced from reference TRBV7-6 and TRBJ2-2, is GAGVSQSPRYKVTKRGQDVALRCDPISGHVSLYWYRQALGQGPEFLTYFNYEAQQDKSGLPNDRFSAERPEGSISTLTIQRTEQRDSAMYRCASSLGSSGAGELFFGEGSRLTVL.